This T cell receptor (beta chain) was sequenced in a study of spatial heterogeneity in lung cancer. CDR3 size: 16 residues. V lost 3 bases and J lost 5; bases outside the gene matches: 6. Using its own MiXCR run on the 5' RACE reads, TCRdb lists one record per CDR3 protein. The data contain more than 9,000 distinct CDR3 sequences, approximately 15% of them seen just once; the ten biggest clones take up just over 50%. As to time point: sample taken at primary tumor resection. Without sorting, whole RNA was sequenced from tumor, nontumor lung or frozen PBMC. This specimen consisted of PBMCs, obtained at surgery. The origin of this receptor is a male donor with early-stage non-small cell lung cancer. The rearrangement links TRBV12-3 or TRBV12-4 to TRBJ2-1; TRBD2 matches 11 bases. The CDR3 spells CASSLGGLAENNEQFF. The CDR3 coding sequence is TGTGCCAGCAGTTTGGGGGGACTAGCGGAGAACAATGAGCAGTTCTTC.